This T cell receptor (beta chain) originates from a study of lymphopenia after photon versus proton radiotherapy. General observations from the study: After the lymphocyte nadir, photon-treated repertoires showed oligoclonal expansion, especially of CD8+ Temra cells.

The assay was immunoSEQ multiplex PCR, and TCRdb's table has in-frame clones only and misses some. This table has 35,000 to 45,000 clones, about 85% appearing once. Comments on this clone: Its antigen is undetermined.

CDR1 is SGHTS, CDR2 YDEGEE, per germline. J lost 6 bases, V lost 5 bases, and 16 bases had no gene match. The CDR3 is 17 residues long. The sequence was obtained from a woman in her 70s with pancreatic cancer. The input for sequencing was peripheral blood, taken from a patient treated with proton-based radiotherapy. The gene calls are TRBV5-8 and TRBJ2-4; TRBD2 aligns across 8 bases. The CDR3 loop reads CASRRTAAGEYVNIQYF. CDR3 nucleotide sequence: TGTGCCAGCAGGCGGACTGCAGCGGGAGAGTATGTAAACATTCAGTACTTC.